Listed below are T cell receptor beta chains from one sample, sequenced in a study of T cells after yellow fever vaccination. TCRdb reanalysed the 5' RACE reads using MiXCR and keeps one entry per CDR3 protein. The top ten clones hold 0.73% of a sample with over 110,000 distinct CDR3 sequences, about 7.7% of them seen once. This specimen was CD4+ T cells sorted from PBMCs, taken 5 days after the yellow fever booster vaccination. These receptors were taken from a man between 25 and 39 years old who received the YFV17D yellow fever vaccine. Both conserved end residues are part of each CDR3. A D gene is named only where the DNA matches it firmly. Clone size appears in some rows only: once, few, many, or a class for an expanded clone.

clone_size: many; d_call: -; v_call: TRBV19; j_call: TRBJ2-1; cdr3_nt: TGTGCCAGTAGTATAGCCCGGGACGGTGAGCAGTTCTTC; cdr3_aa: CASSIARDGEQFF
clone_size: many; d_call: TRBD1; v_call: TRBV20-1; j_call: TRBJ2-2; cdr3_nt: TGCAGTGCTTCTCGGGACAGTAAGAGCGGGGAGCTGTTTTTT; cdr3_aa: CSASRDSKSGELFF
clone_size: many; d_call: -; v_call: TRBV20-1; j_call: TRBJ2-5; cdr3_nt: TGCAGTGCGGATCGGGGACGCCAAGAGACCCAGTACTTC; cdr3_aa: CSADRGRQETQYF
clone_size: many; d_call: -; v_call: TRBV30; j_call: TRBJ2-7; cdr3_nt: TGTGCCTGGGGGGGGGACAACTCCTACGAGCAGTACTTC; cdr3_aa: CAWGGDNSYEQYF
clone_size: few; d_call: TRBD2; v_call: TRBV27; j_call: TRBJ2-1; cdr3_nt: TGTGCCAGCAGTTTAAGGCCTAGCGGGACCTATGAGCAGTTCTTC; cdr3_aa: CASSLRPSGTYEQFF
clone_size: many; d_call: -; v_call: TRBV15; j_call: TRBJ2-1; cdr3_nt: TGTGCCACCGGGACGGAACTCTACAATGAGCAGTTCTTC; cdr3_aa: CATGTELYNEQFF
clone_size: many; d_call: -; v_call: TRBV18; j_call: TRBJ1-1; cdr3_nt: TGTGCCAGCTCCCTAGGGACCCTGGAACTGAACACTGAAGCTTTCTTT; cdr3_aa: CASSLGTLELNTEAFF
clone_size: few; d_call: -; v_call: TRBV5-1; j_call: TRBJ1-2; cdr3_nt: TGCGCCAGCAGCTTGGCGGGTTGGGATGGCTACACCTTC; cdr3_aa: CASSLAGWDGYTF
clone_size: many; d_call: -; v_call: TRBV7-2; j_call: TRBJ1-3; cdr3_nt: TGTGCCAGCAGCGCAAATGGAAACACCATATATTTT; cdr3_aa: CASSANGNTIYF
clone_size: -; d_call: -; v_call: TRBV20-1; j_call: TRBJ2-1; cdr3_nt: TGCACTGCTAGAAGGTCTAGCGTTAACGTGAGGAATGAGCAGTTCTTC; cdr3_aa: CTARRSSVNVRNEQFF
clone_size: -; d_call: TRBD1; v_call: TRBV7-2; j_call: TRBJ2-1; cdr3_nt: TGTGCCAGCAGACACCAGGGGGCAGGGGAGTATGAGCAGTTCTTC; cdr3_aa: CASRHQGAGEYEQFF
clone_size: many; d_call: -; v_call: TRBV20-1; j_call: TRBJ1-6; cdr3_nt: TGCAGTGCTAGAGAGACCGAGGGGTATAATTCACCCCTCCACTTT; cdr3_aa: CSARETEGYNSPLHF
clone_size: many; d_call: -; v_call: TRBV30; j_call: TRBJ2-3; cdr3_nt: TGTGCCTGGAACCCCGGGGCTAGCACAGATACGCAGTATTTT; cdr3_aa: CAWNPGASTDTQYF
clone_size: many; d_call: TRBD1; v_call: TRBV10-3; j_call: TRBJ1-6; cdr3_nt: TGTGCCATCAGTGAGTTACAGGGGAGGACTTCACCCCTCCACTTT; cdr3_aa: CAISELQGRTSPLHF
clone_size: many; d_call: -; v_call: TRBV5-1; j_call: TRBJ2-4; cdr3_nt: TGCGCCAGCAGCTTGGGAGTCAAAAACATTCAGTACTTC; cdr3_aa: CASSLGVKNIQYF
clone_size: many; d_call: -; v_call: TRBV20-1; j_call: TRBJ2-7; cdr3_nt: TGCAGTGCTCGGGAACGGGACCTGGCCTACGAGCAGTACTTC; cdr3_aa: CSARERDLAYEQYF
clone_size: many; d_call: TRBD1; v_call: TRBV29-1; j_call: TRBJ1-2; cdr3_nt: TGCAGCGTTGGTGGGACAGGGATAAACTATGGCTACACCTTC; cdr3_aa: CSVGGTGINYGYTF
clone_size: many; d_call: -; v_call: TRBV20-1; j_call: TRBJ2-4; cdr3_nt: TGCAGTGCTAGATGGCAGGGCAAAAACATTCAGTACTTC; cdr3_aa: CSARWQGKNIQYF
clone_size: few; d_call: TRBD1; v_call: TRBV5-4; j_call: TRBJ2-5; cdr3_nt: TGTGCCAGCAGGGGGACAGACAGGCAAGAGACCCAGTACTTC; cdr3_aa: CASRGTDRQETQYF
clone_size: many; d_call: -; v_call: TRBV3-1; j_call: TRBJ2-3; cdr3_nt: TGTGCCAGCAGCCAAGCTTTCTCAACCACAGATACGCAGTATTTT; cdr3_aa: CASSQAFSTTDTQYF
clone_size: many; d_call: -; v_call: TRBV4-3; j_call: TRBJ2-1; cdr3_nt: TGCGCCAGCAGCTGGACTTCAGGCTACAATGAGCAGTTCTTC; cdr3_aa: CASSWTSGYNEQFF
clone_size: many; d_call: TRBD2; v_call: TRBV30; j_call: TRBJ2-1; cdr3_nt: TGTGCCTGGAGTATACGGACTAGCGGGGGCTACAATGAGCAGTTCTTC; cdr3_aa: CAWSIRTSGGYNEQFF
clone_size: many; d_call: TRBD2; v_call: TRBV7-9; j_call: TRBJ2-1; cdr3_nt: TGTGCCAGCACCCTTAGCGGGAGGGCCCACAATGAGCAGTTCTTC; cdr3_aa: CASTLSGRAHNEQFF
clone_size: many; d_call: TRBD2; v_call: TRBV20-1; j_call: TRBJ2-1; cdr3_nt: TGCAGTGCGACTAGCGGGAGGGCGGGAGACAATGAGCAGTTCTTC; cdr3_aa: CSATSGRAGDNEQFF
clone_size: many; d_call: TRBD1; v_call: TRBV19; j_call: TRBJ2-2; cdr3_nt: TGTGCCAGTAGGCAGTCAGGGGGCTCGAACACCGGGGAGCTGTTTTTT; cdr3_aa: CASRQSGGSNTGELFF
clone_size: many; d_call: -; v_call: TRBV4-2; j_call: TRBJ2-2; cdr3_nt: TGTGCCAGCAGCCAGGCCTTGGGTGGGGAGCTGTTTTTT; cdr3_aa: CASSQALGGELFF
clone_size: many; d_call: -; v_call: TRBV20-1; j_call: TRBJ2-1; cdr3_nt: TGCAGTGCTAGAGCCCGGGAGAGGTCCTACAATGAGCAGTTCTTC; cdr3_aa: CSARARERSYNEQFF
clone_size: few; d_call: -; v_call: TRBV24-1; j_call: TRBJ2-1; cdr3_nt: TGTGCCACCAGTTCACCCACAGACAATGAGCAGTTCTTC; cdr3_aa: CATSSPTDNEQFF
clone_size: many; d_call: -; v_call: TRBV20-1; j_call: TRBJ2-5; cdr3_nt: TGCAGTGTTGCGGAGGGGGAAGAGACCCAGTACTTC; cdr3_aa: CSVAEGEETQYF
clone_size: many; d_call: -; v_call: TRBV6-5; j_call: TRBJ2-7; cdr3_nt: TGTGCCAGCTTCACAGGACCAGCCAACGAGCAGTACTTC; cdr3_aa: CASFTGPANEQYF
clone_size: many; d_call: TRBD2; v_call: TRBV18; j_call: TRBJ2-7; cdr3_nt: TGTGCCAGCTCATTCACGGGGAATTCACTAGCGGGAGTCGAGCAGTACTTC; cdr3_aa: CASSFTGNSLAGVEQYF
clone_size: few; d_call: TRBD1; v_call: TRBV7-9; j_call: TRBJ2-6; cdr3_nt: TGTGCCAGCAGCTACCGGGACAGGCGAGCCAACGTCCTGACTTTC; cdr3_aa: CASSYRDRRANVLTF
clone_size: many; d_call: TRBD1; v_call: TRBV28; j_call: TRBJ2-7; cdr3_nt: TGTGCCAGCAGTCGTGCCGGGACAGTCTCCTACGAGCAGTACTTC; cdr3_aa: CASSRAGTVSYEQYF
clone_size: few; d_call: -; v_call: TRBV20-1; j_call: TRBJ1-5; cdr3_nt: TGCAGTGCCAACCCGAAGGGCGATAGCAATCAGCCCCAGCATTTT; cdr3_aa: CSANPKGDSNQPQHF
clone_size: -; d_call: TRBD2; v_call: TRBV5-6; j_call: TRBJ2-1; cdr3_nt: TGTGCCAGCAGCTTGCGAAGGAGTAAACTTAGCGGGGTCCCCAGGAATGAGCAGTTCTTC; cdr3_aa: CASSLRRSKLSGVPRNEQFF
clone_size: many; d_call: -; v_call: TRBV21-1; j_call: TRBJ2-3; cdr3_nt: TGTGCCAGCAGCAAATCTCAGGCTAGCGGGCTAGATACGCAGTATTTT; cdr3_aa: CASSKSQASGLDTQYF
clone_size: many; d_call: -; v_call: TRBV5-1; j_call: TRBJ2-3; cdr3_nt: TGTGCCAGCAGCCCTACTAGTGCAGATACGCAGTATTTT; cdr3_aa: CASSPTSADTQYF
clone_size: many; d_call: -; v_call: TRBV28; j_call: TRBJ2-7; cdr3_nt: TGTGCCAGCAGAGAAACCGGGACGGACCTCTACGAGCAGTACTTC; cdr3_aa: CASRETGTDLYEQYF
clone_size: many; d_call: -; v_call: TRBV9; j_call: TRBJ2-2; cdr3_nt: TGTGCCAGCAGCGTAGAACTGCGAGGCACCGGGGAGCTGTTTTTT; cdr3_aa: CASSVELRGTGELFF
clone_size: many; d_call: -; v_call: TRBV30; j_call: TRBJ1-4; cdr3_nt: TGTGCCTGGAGTGAGCGCGGACTCTATGAAAAACTGTTTTTT; cdr3_aa: CAWSERGLYEKLFF
clone_size: many; d_call: TRBD1; v_call: TRBV10-2; j_call: TRBJ2-7; cdr3_nt: TGCGCCAGCACCTTAGCCGGGACAGGGTCCTACGAGCAGTACTTC; cdr3_aa: CASTLAGTGSYEQYF
clone_size: many; d_call: -; v_call: TRBV5-1; j_call: TRBJ2-1; cdr3_nt: TGCGCCAGCAGCTTAAGCTGGACCGCCTACAATGAGCAGTTCTTC; cdr3_aa: CASSLSWTAYNEQFF
clone_size: many; d_call: -; v_call: TRBV20-1; j_call: TRBJ2-7; cdr3_nt: TGCAGTTTCAAGAGCGGTCCCGGGGAGCAGTACTTC; cdr3_aa: CSFKSGPGEQYF
clone_size: many; d_call: TRBD2; v_call: TRBV20-1; j_call: TRBJ2-1; cdr3_nt: TGCAGTGCTAGCGGGGGGAATGAGCAGTTCTTC; cdr3_aa: CSASGGNEQFF
clone_size: -; d_call: TRBD1; v_call: TRBV20-1; j_call: TRBJ1-6; cdr3_nt: TGCAGTGCCAGACCTGACGACTTTGGGACAGGGTCACCCCTCCACTTT; cdr3_aa: CSARPDDFGTGSPLHF
clone_size: many; d_call: -; v_call: TRBV25-1; j_call: TRBJ2-7; cdr3_nt: TGTGCCAGCAGTGAACAGATCTACGAGCAGTACTTC; cdr3_aa: CASSEQIYEQYF
clone_size: many; d_call: TRBD1; v_call: TRBV20-1; j_call: TRBJ2-2; cdr3_nt: TGCAGTGCTAGACCGACAGGGTCCGGGGAGCTGTTTTTT; cdr3_aa: CSARPTGSGELFF
clone_size: many; d_call: -; v_call: TRBV3-1; j_call: TRBJ1-2; cdr3_nt: TGTGCCAGCAGCCTCAGGACAGACTCCTATGGCTACACCTTC; cdr3_aa: CASSLRTDSYGYTF
clone_size: many; d_call: -; v_call: TRBV5-1; j_call: TRBJ2-1; cdr3_nt: TGCGCCAGCAGCTACGGGACTCTCTACAATGAGCAGTTCTTC; cdr3_aa: CASSYGTLYNEQFF
clone_size: many; d_call: -; v_call: TRBV15; j_call: TRBJ1-5; cdr3_nt: TGTGCCACCAGCAGAGAGACAAGGGTCAATCAGCCCCAGCATTTT; cdr3_aa: CATSRETRVNQPQHF
clone_size: many; d_call: TRBD1; v_call: TRBV5-1; j_call: TRBJ1-2; cdr3_nt: TGCGCCAGCAGCGGAGGACAGGGTTCCTATGGCTACACCTTC; cdr3_aa: CASSGGQGSYGYTF
clone_size: many; d_call: -; v_call: TRBV14; j_call: TRBJ2-7; cdr3_nt: TGTGCCAGCAGCCAATATCGAGAGGGTTTCTACGAGCAGTACTTC; cdr3_aa: CASSQYREGFYEQYF
clone_size: many; d_call: -; v_call: TRBV5-1; j_call: TRBJ1-1; cdr3_nt: TGCGCCAGGGAACAGGGACGGAGAACGTGGGGTGAAGCTTTCTTT; cdr3_aa: CAREQGRRTWGEAFF
clone_size: many; d_call: -; v_call: TRBV4-3; j_call: TRBJ2-7; cdr3_nt: TGCGCCAGCAGCCAAGAGTCGGGAGACTGGCGGGAGCAGTACTTC; cdr3_aa: CASSQESGDWREQYF
clone_size: -; d_call: -; v_call: TRBV5-4; j_call: TRBJ2-3; cdr3_nt: TGTGCCAGCAGCTTGATCGACATTCATAGCACAGATACGCAGTATTTT; cdr3_aa: CASSLIDIHSTDTQYF